Following are 30 T cell receptor beta chains from one sample sequenced in a study of beta chain features in type 1 diabetes. cDNA synthesis used the whole RNA isolate, giving expressed TCRB sequences. The table came from immunoSEQ multiplex PCR; TCRdb's copy has only in-frame clones and leaves some out. The data show roughly 370,000 clones, more than 11% seen once. Sequenced sample: naive CD4+ T cells from blood. All receptors derive from a man aged 25 to 40 in good health.

The chain is built from TRBV29-1 and TRBJ2-1, with TRBD2 matching over 7 bases. After removal of 3 bases from V and 5 bases from J, the junction contained 10 bases not matched to a gene. From germline, CDR1 is SQVTM and CDR2 ANQGSEA. The CDR3 runs to 15 residues. The chain's CDR3 is CSVEDPAGWDNEQFF. The DNA for the CDR3 is TGCAGCGTTGAGGACCCAGCGGGATGGGACAATGAGCAGTTCTTC.

The rearrangement links TRBV19 to TRBJ2-7; possibly TRBD1 for D (6 bases). In germline, CDR1 is LNHDA, CDR2 SQIVND (reference sequence). The CDR3 loop spans 16 amino acids. The V gene lost 3 bases and the J gene lost 0 bases, with 15 bases spanning the gap. The CDR3 protein is CASSIGAGTSSYEQYF. Written as DNA, the CDR3 is TGTGCCAGTAGTATTGGAGCCGGGACAAGCTCCTACGAGCAGTACTTC.

The V gene is TRBV25-1, the J gene TRBJ2-4; tentatively, D is TRBD1 (6 bases). The germline V gene has CDR1 MGHDK and CDR2 SYGVNS. The CDR3 sequence is 15 residues long. Trimming stripped 4 bases from V and 5 bases from J, with 15 bases between. As DNA, the CDR3 is TGTGCCAGCAGTGCCGCCAGGGGCACGGAAAACATTCAGTACTTC. It is translated as CASSAARGTENIQYF. The full variable domain, completed using reference TRBV25-1 and TRBJ2-4, is EADIYQTPRYLVIGTGKKITLECSQTMGHDKMYWYQQDPGMELHLIHYSYGVNSTEKGDLSSESTVSRIRTEHFPLTLESARPSHTSQYLCASSAARGTENIQYFGAGTRLSVL.

The chain employs TRBV30 and TRBJ1-1; no clear D. This CDR3 contains 12 residues. Per the germline V gene, CDR1 is GTSNPN and CDR2 is SVGIG (reference sequence). The V end lost 3 bases, the J end lost 1 base, and 6 bases lay between the germline ends. The chain's CDR3 is CAWRVPNTEAFF. The CDR3 DNA sequence: TGTGCCTGGAGGGTGCCGAACACTGAAGCTTTCTTT.

Here the CDR3 DNA reads TGTGCCAGCAGCTTAGAGGGGCGAAATCAGCCCCAGCATTTT. This encodes CASSLEGRNQPQHF. J is TRBJ1-5 and V is TRBV11-2, with D possibly matching TRBD1 (5 bases). V shed 0 bases and J shed 4 bases, with 7 bases lying between them. Germline CDR1 and CDR2: SGHAT and FQNNGV. This CDR3 spans 14 amino acids. Variable domain in full (rest from reference TRBV11-2 and TRBJ1-5): EAGVAQSPRYKIIEKRQSVAFWCNPISGHATLYWYQQILGQGPKLLIQFQNNGVVDDSQLPKDRFSAERLKGVDSTLKIQPAKLEDSAVYLCASSLEGRNQPQHFGDGTRLSIL.

The V call is TRBV4-3, the J call TRBJ1-2; D is unclear. With 1 base removed from V and 0 bases from J, the gap between germline ends came to 18 bases. The germline V gene encodes CDR1 LGHNA and CDR2 YSLEER. CDR3 size: 18 residues. The CDR3: CASSQVMIKTTTNYGYTF. CDR3 nucleotide sequence: TGCGCCAGCAGCCAAGTAATGATAAAGACAACGACTAACTATGGCTACACCTTC.

This clone was counted between two and nine times. The chain uses TRBV14 and TRBJ2-1; D may match TRBD1 or TRBD2 (5 bases each). The V gene lost 1 base and the J gene lost 10 bases, with 17 bases spanning the gap. From germline, CDR1 is SGHDN and CDR2 FVKESK. The CDR3 covers 15 residues. CDR3 DNA sequence: TGTGCCAGCAGCCAAGTGGGGGAACGCCTAACGGAGCAGTTCTTC. This translates into CASSQVGERLTEQFF.

Here the CDR3 reads CASSPHSGVGTDTQYF. CDR3 nucleotides: TGTGCCAGCAGTCCCCACTCGGGCGTAGGCACAGATACGCAGTATTTT. V usage is TRBV25-1 and J usage is TRBJ2-3, with D uncertain. This CDR3 region has 16 residues. Germline V gives CDR1 MGHDK, CDR2 SYGVNS. Trimming pared 5 bases from V and 1 base from J, leaving 16 bases between.

The chain has TRBV5-1 and TRBJ1-2; a possible D gene is TRBD1 (5 bases). V lost 1 base to trimming and J lost 4 bases, with 11 bases between them. The CDR3 is 14 residues long. In germline, CDR1 is SGHRS, CDR2 YFSETQ. Here the CDR3 reads CASSLSWGAYGYTF. CDR3 bases: TGCGCCAGCAGCTTGTCTTGGGGCGCCTATGGCTACACCTTC.

This clone occurred a few times. V gene TRBV13 combines with J gene TRBJ1-1, with D possibly matching TRBD1 (6 bases). Deletions cut 5 bases from V and 0 bases from J, with 13 bases between. CDR1 and CDR2 from the germline V gene are PRHDT and FYEKMQ (reference sequence). This CDR3 has 15 amino acids. CDR3 nucleotides: TGTGCCAGCAGCCTAATCGACAGGATGAACACTGAAGCTTTCTTT. This codes for CASSLIDRMNTEAFF.

This clone was observed a few times. The gene calls are TRBV5-7 and TRBJ2-7; 9 bases are shared with TRBD1. TRBV5-7 is given ORF status, its function remaining uncertain. Trimming at V came to 4 bases and at J to 7 bases, leaving 15 bases not matched to a gene. The CDR3 length is 16 residues. CDR3 sequence: CASSLDGGTGIWEQYF. The CDR3 nucleotides are TGTGCCAGCAGCCTAGACGGCGGGACAGGGATTTGGGAGCAGTACTTC.

The rearrangement links TRBV15 to TRBJ2-3, with TRBD2 matching over 7 bases. The junction had 3 bases not matched to a gene; V was cut back by 4 bases and J by 2 bases. The CDR3 has 14 amino acids. Germline values: CDR1 LNHNV, CDR2 YYDKDF (reference sequence). CDR3 protein: CATSTSGYTDTQYF. The CDR3 DNA reads as TGTGCCACCAGCACTAGCGGCTACACAGATACGCAGTATTTT.

This clone showed up just a few times. This rearrangement joins TRBV29-1 to TRBJ1-2; 7 bases align to TRBD1. CDR1 and CDR2 (germline): SQVTM, ANQGSEA. The J segment lost 6 bases and the V segment lost 5 bases, leaving 3 bases of the junction unmatched. The CDR3 spans 11 residues. The CDR3 DNA sequence: TGCAGCGTTCGGGACAGCAATGGCTACACCTTC. Translation gives CSVRDSNGYTF.

There are a few counts of this clone. The CDR3: CASQGTGASYNEQFF. The CDR3 DNA follows: TGTGCCAGTCAGGGGACTGGGGCCTCCTACAATGAGCAGTTCTTC. This chain links TRBV2 with TRBJ2-1; either TRBD1 or TRBD2 may fit D (6 bases each). CDR1 is SNHLY, CDR2 FYNNEI, per germline. The CDR3 is 15 residues long. V was shortened by 9 bases and J by 0 bases, with 15 bases between the two germline ends.

This sequence joins TRBV4-3 and TRBJ2-3; 8 positions agree with TRBD2. The V gene's germline CDR1 is LGHNA and CDR2 YSLEER. The V segment lost 3 bases and the J segment 0 bases; nucleotides outside the gene matches: 14. The CDR3 sequence is 19 residues long. CDR3 residues: CASSHLFSLGGESTDTQYF. The CDR3 DNA reads TGCGCCAGCAGCCATTTGTTCTCACTCGGGGGGGAGAGCACAGATACGCAGTATTTT.

The chain carries TRBV15 and TRBJ1-4; D ambiguous. Trimming stripped 1 base from V and 6 bases from J, with 6 bases between. The CDR3 has 13 amino acids. Germline V gene data show CDR1 as LNHNV and CDR2 as YYDKDF (reference sequence). CDR3 sequence (DNA): TGTGCCACCAGCAGAGCCCCGGATGAAAAACTGTTTTTT. Translation: CATSRAPDEKLFF.

This clone occurred once. The V gene is TRBV29-1, the J gene TRBJ1-4; 9 bases line up with TRBD1. Germline-derived CDR1 and CDR2 are SQVTM and ANQGSEA. The CDR3 sequence is 12 residues long. With V trimmed by 6 bases and J by 7 bases, 3 bases remained unmatched. The CDR3 region has the DNA TGCAGCGTGCTGGGACAGGGTGAAAAACTGTTTTTT. It codes for CSVLGQGEKLFF. The full variable domain, completed using reference TRBV29-1 and TRBJ1-4, is SAVISQKPSRDICQRGTSLTIQCQVDSQVTMMFWYRQQPGQSLTLIATANQGSEATYESGFVIDKFPISRPNLTFSTLTVSNMSPEDSSIYLCSVLGQGEKLFFGSGTQLSVL.

This clone was seen a few times. J is TRBJ2-1 and V is TRBV6-5, with D possibly being TRBD2 (5 bases). Germline V gene data show CDR1 as MNHEY and CDR2 as SVGAGI. The ends were cut back, 3 bases at V and 7 bases at J, with 13 bases in the middle. The CDR3 has 14 amino acids. The CDR3 loop is CASSYSDLRNEQFF. In DNA form, the CDR3 reads TGTGCCAGCAGTTATAGCGATCTGAGGAATGAGCAGTTCTTC.

The sample holds a few counts of this clone. The J gene is TRBJ2-2, the V gene TRBV4-3; tentatively, D is TRBD2 (6 bases). The germline CDR1 and CDR2 sequences are LGHNA and YSLEER. The V end lost 1 base, the J end lost 0 bases, and 9 bases lay between the germline ends. The CDR3 loop spans 16 amino acids. The CDR3 is CASSQVAETNTGELFF. In DNA, the CDR3 is TGCGCCAGCAGCCAAGTAGCGGAAACGAACACCGGGGAGCTGTTTTTT.

This clone was seen a few times. The chain links TRBV29-1 to TRBJ1-2; D not certain. CDR3 size: 14 residues. Trimming took 6 bases from V and 2 from J, leaving 16 bases between them. Germline V gives CDR1 SQVTM, CDR2 ANQGSEA. CDR3 nucleotides: TGCAGCGTAGCCGGGAACTATTTCAACTATGGCTACACCTTC. Its protein product is CSVAGNYFNYGYTF.

This chain links TRBV7-2 with TRBJ2-3; unclear D gene. The germline V gene encodes CDR1 SGHTA and CDR2 FQGNSA. The CDR3 totals 14 residues. Trimming pared 1 base from V and 4 bases from J, leaving 9 bases between. The CDR3 DNA is TGTGCCAGCAGCTTAGGGTCGGCAGCAGATACGCAGTATTTT. The encoded protein is CASSLGSAADTQYF.

The chain carries TRBV7-3 and TRBJ2-5; no clear D. CDR3 length: 13 residues. The V gene lost 2 bases and the J gene lost 0 bases, with 4 bases spanning the gap. Looked up from germline, CDR1 is SGHTA and CDR2 is FQGTGA. CDR3 region: CASSLGYQETQYF. Written as DNA, the CDR3 is TGTGCCAGCAGCTTAGGGTACCAAGAGACCCAGTACTTC. Together with reference TRBV7-3 and TRBJ2-5, the CDR3 gives the full variable domain: GAGVSQTPSNKVTEKGKYVELRCDPISGHTALYWYRQSLGQGPEFLIYFQGTGAADDSGLPNDRFFAVRPEGSVSTLKIQRTERGDSAVYLCASSLGYQETQYFGPGTRLLVL.

This clone was seen a few times. The chain uses TRBV5-1 and TRBJ2-7; 8 bases are a match to TRBD1. The ends lost 0 bases at V and 2 bases at J; junction bases unmatched: 4. This CDR3 contains 15 residues. CDR1 is SGHRS and CDR2 is YFSETQ in the germline V gene. CDR3 nucleotides: TGCGCCAGCAGCTTGGCCGGGACAGGTACCTACGAGCAGTACTTC. Its translation: CASSLAGTGTYEQYF.

The chain combines TRBV4-3 with TRBJ1-1; D remains unclear. Germline assignment: CDR1 LGHNA and CDR2 YSLEER. The CDR3 is 14 residues long. Trimming took off 0 bases at V and 6 bases at J, with 11 bases between the two ends. The CDR3 protein is CASSQDNIISEAFF. The CDR3 nucleotides are TGCGCCAGCAGCCAAGATAACATCATATCTGAAGCTTTCTTT.

This chain uses TRBV19 with TRBJ2-1; D uncertain. The CDR3 is made up of 14 amino acids. The V and J ends lost 3 bases and 3 bases respectively, with 9 bases between them. The V gene's germline CDR1 is LNHDA and CDR2 SQIVND (reference sequence). CDR3 nucleotides: TGTGCCAGTAGTATCCGAGACCTCTACAATGAGCAGTTCTTC. Translating it yields CASSIRDLYNEQFF.

The chain links TRBV9 to TRBJ2-5; 7 positions agree with TRBD1. V lost 4 bases and J lost 7; bases outside the gene matches: 13. The CDR3 is 15 amino acids. Looked up from germline, CDR1 is SGDLS and CDR2 is YYNGEE. The CDR3 here is CASSPQPGGPGTQYF. The CDR3 DNA sequence: TGTGCCAGCAGCCCCCAGCCAGGGGGACCGGGGACCCAGTACTTC.

This clone occurred a few times. A read error may account for a junction end that differs from germline. Other DNA sequences in the same sample also yield this CDR3. The chain recombines TRBV29-1 with TRBJ1-1, with a possible D match to TRBD1 (6 bases). CDR3 length: 14 amino acids. Germline CDR1 is SQVTM and CDR2 is ANQGSEA. The CDR3 DNA reads as TGCAGCGTTCGGCGGGGGGCCGTGGACACTGAAGCCTTCTTT. Protein: CSVRRGAVDTEAFF.

The rearrangement links TRBV28 to TRBJ1-1; no definite D call. This CDR3 contains 12 residues. With 7 bases removed from V and 0 bases from J, the gap between germline ends came to 6 bases. Germline CDR1 is MDHEN and CDR2 is SYDVKM. The CDR3: CASKSVNTEAFF. The CDR3 nucleotides read TGTGCCAGCAAGTCCGTGAACACTGAAGCTTTCTTT.

This clone was seen more than once but under ten times. This chain uses TRBV5-4 with TRBJ1-6; no clear D gene. The V and J ends lost 3 bases and 8 bases respectively, with 12 bases between them. This CDR3 has 14 amino acids. The germline gives CDR1 SGHNT, CDR2 YYREEE (reference sequence). CDR3 residues: CASSSAVVDSPLHF. CDR3 sequence (DNA): TGTGCCAGCAGCTCCGCCGTGGTGGATTCACCCCTCCACTTT.

This clone occurred a few times. V is TRBV7-7 and J is TRBJ2-3; maybe TRBD2 (7 bases). This CDR3 contains 15 residues. Germline V gives CDR1 SSHAT, CDR2 FNYEAQ (reference sequence). V was cut by 1 base and J by 4 bases, with 12 bases left in between. The CDR3 loop is CASSLVWGGADTQYF. In DNA, the CDR3 is TGTGCCAGCAGCTTAGTGTGGGGGGGCGCAGATACGCAGTATTTT.